Listed below are T cell receptor beta chains from one sample, sequenced in a study of CD8 T cells in Susac syndrome. TCRdb ran MiXCR on the immunoSEQ multiplex PCR reads and lists one entry per CDR3 protein. The sample shows about 180,000 distinct CDR3 sequences, 85% to 95% of them seen only once. Sequenced input: CD4+ T cells from PBMCs. These receptors came from a human donor with Susac syndrome. CDR3s include the opening cysteine and the closing phenylalanine or tryptophan. A D gene is named only where the DNA matches it firmly. Expanded clones are given a class, and other clones once, few, many or no size at all.

TRBD2,-,TRBJ2-1,TRBV7-7,CASSQGLAVYNEQFF,TGTGCTAGCAGCCAGGGACTAGCGGTATACAATGAGCAGTTCTTC
TRBD1,-,TRBJ1-1,TRBV7-2,CASSVDRGRAEAFF,TGTGCCAGCAGCGTGGACAGGGGTAGGGCTGAAGCTTTCTTT
TRBD2,-,TRBJ2-7,TRBV6-5,CASRPSGGDEQYF,TGTGCCAGCAGGCCCTCGGGGGGAGACGAGCAGTACTTC
TRBD2,-,TRBJ2-1,TRBV20-1,CSATGLAGVVQFF,TGCAGTGCGACCGGACTAGCGGGAGTGGTGCAGTTCTTC
-,-,TRBJ2-1,TRBV28,CASSLLGPGRVQQFF,TGTGCCAGCAGTTTATTAGGCCCCGGGCGTGTACAGCAGTTCTTC
-,-,TRBJ2-2,TRBV5-4,CASSLGQGGAGELFF,TGTGCCAGCAGCTTGGGACAGGGAGGGGCCGGGGAGCTGTTTTTT
-,-,TRBJ1-2,TRBV30,CAWSQGGLGYTF,TGTGCCTGGAGTCAAGGTGGATTGGGCTACACCTTC
-,-,TRBJ2-5,TRBV3-1,CASSRTTRETQYF,TGTGCCAGCAGCCGGACTACCCGCGAGACCCAGTACTTC
-,once,TRBJ2-2,TRBV2,CASSEREDTGELFF,TGTGCCAGCAGTGAAAGGGAGGACACCGGGGAGCTGTTTTTT
TRBD1,-,TRBJ1-2,TRBV7-9,CASSTTITGVQGYTF,TGTGCCAGCAGCACTACAATAACAGGGGTACAGGGCTACACCTTC
-,-,TRBJ1-1,TRBV30,CAWSGEGSTEAFF,TGTGCCTGGAGTGGGGAGGGAAGCACTGAAGCTTTCTTT
TRBD2,once,TRBJ2-3,TRBV29-1,CSLTGGGGDTQYF,TGCAGCCTCACCGGCGGGGGTGGCGATACGCAGTATTTT
-,-,TRBJ1-1,TRBV12-3/TRBV12-4,CASSFALGKGVTEAFF,TGTGCCAGCAGTTTTGCCCTTGGGAAGGGCGTCACTGAAGCTTTCTTT
-,-,TRBJ1-1,TRBV5-1,CASSYLQGEGTEAFF,TGCGCCAGCAGCTACTTACAGGGAGAGGGCACTGAAGCTTTCTTT
TRBD1,-,TRBJ1-1,TRBV20-1,CSARVRDRGVEAFF,TGCAGTGCTAGAGTCCGGGACAGGGGTGTAGAAGCTTTCTTT
TRBD1,-,TRBJ1-3,TRBV18,CASSPQGVGGNTIYF,TGTGCCAGCTCACCTCAGGGGGTAGGAGGAAACACCATATATTTT
-,-,TRBJ2-7,TRBV30,CAWGTSSYEQYF,TGTGCCTGGGGGACCAGTTCCTACGAGCAGTACTTC
-,once,TRBJ1-5,TRBV7-6,CASSLFGGARDQPQHF,TGTGCCAGCAGCTTATTCGGCGGGGCAAGGGATCAGCCCCAGCATTTT
-,-,TRBJ1-1,TRBV5-1,CASSLGFGNLDTEAFF,TGCGCCAGCAGCTTGGGGTTTGGGAATTTGGACACTGAAGCTTTCTTT
-,-,TRBJ2-3,TRBV20-1,CSARESGRVVAGNTQYF,TGCAGTGCTAGAGAGTCGGGCAGGGTGGTTGCTGGAAATACGCAGTATTTT
-,-,TRBJ2-1,TRBV4-2,CASSQVLASGRDEQFF,TGTGCCAGCAGCCAAGTTTTGGCGTCTGGTAGGGATGAGCAGTTCTTC